This T cell receptor (beta chain) was profiled in a study of OX40 agonist ivuxolimab in advanced cancers. V shed 5 bases, J shed 8 bases, and the junction held 7 bases outside the gene matches. This CDR3 is 14 amino acids long. Germline V CDR1 and CDR2: SGHNT, YYREEE (reference sequence). Method: immunoSEQ multiplex PCR; TCRdb's copy keeps in-frame clones and lacks some. The sample records over 100,000 clones, approximately 94% being singletons. This clone has only a few counts. Material: CD4+ or CD8+ T cells sorted from blood, obtained in a trial of the OX40 agonist ivuxolimab. The V gene is TRBV5-4, the J gene TRBJ1-6; TRBD1 matches 7 bases. The TCR comes from an adult with an advanced solid tumor such as melanoma, head and neck, liver or kidney cancer. Written as DNA, the CDR3 is TGTGCCAGCAGGAGGGGACAGCAAGATTCACCCCTCCACTTT. Its translation: CASRRGQQDSPLHF.